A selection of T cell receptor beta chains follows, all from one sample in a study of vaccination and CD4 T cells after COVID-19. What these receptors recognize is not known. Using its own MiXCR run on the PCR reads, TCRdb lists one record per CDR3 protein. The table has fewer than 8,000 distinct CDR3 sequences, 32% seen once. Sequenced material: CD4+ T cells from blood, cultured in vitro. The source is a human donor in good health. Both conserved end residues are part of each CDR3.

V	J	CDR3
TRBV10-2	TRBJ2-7	CASSNAYEQYF
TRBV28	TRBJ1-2	CASSSESGYGYTF
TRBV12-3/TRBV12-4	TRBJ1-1	CASSYAENTEAFF
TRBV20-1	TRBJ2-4	CSARLAGELTKNIQYF
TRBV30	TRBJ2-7	CAWRPSRAPYEQYF
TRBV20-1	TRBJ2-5	CSARDPGTGRPETQYF
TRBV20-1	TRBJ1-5	CSARDWGESQHF
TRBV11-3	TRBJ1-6	CASSLLWDSPLHF
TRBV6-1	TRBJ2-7	CASSRDTSYEQYF
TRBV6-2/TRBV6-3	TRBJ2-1	CASSDRTPPNEQFF
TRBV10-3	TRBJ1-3	CAIREGQSGNTIYF
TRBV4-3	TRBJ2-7	CASSHGMGQSPYEQYF
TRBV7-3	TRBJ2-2	CASSLAATGELFF
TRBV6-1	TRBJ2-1	CASSEAGTGYFF
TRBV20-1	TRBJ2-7	CSARIIGGSYEQYF
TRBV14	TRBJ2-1	CASSPLGQGYNEQFF
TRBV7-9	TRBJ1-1	CASSLVNTEAFF
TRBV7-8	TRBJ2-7	CASSLGLAGGYEQYF
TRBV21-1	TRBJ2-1	CASTPLHRTAYNEQFF
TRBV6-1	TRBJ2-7	CASSLGQGRSYEQYF
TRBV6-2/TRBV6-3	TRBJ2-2	CASSYPRGIGGELFF
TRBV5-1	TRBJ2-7	CASSLVGGGGYEQYF
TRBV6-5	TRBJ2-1	CASSFSSQEQFF
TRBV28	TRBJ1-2	CASSLIGTDIYGYTF
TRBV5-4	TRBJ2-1	CASSLAQVNEQFF
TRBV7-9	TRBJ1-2	CASSLAMDFGYGYTF
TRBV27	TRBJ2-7	CASSLLSGRVHEQYF
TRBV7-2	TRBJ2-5	CASSLGGAGETQYF
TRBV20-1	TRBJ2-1	CSAPLGGPYNEQFF
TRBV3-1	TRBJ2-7	CASSHREGRGYEQYF
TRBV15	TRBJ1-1	CATSRDLVLEAFF
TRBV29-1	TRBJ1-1	CSVEDRGGRPAFF
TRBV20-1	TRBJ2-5	CSAPGTGRQETQYF
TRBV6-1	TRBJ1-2	CASRDSSDYGYTF
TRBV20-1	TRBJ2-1	CSARGLAGGNNEQFF
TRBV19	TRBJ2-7	CASSIDGSTPYF
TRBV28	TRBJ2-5	CASTKTGGYQYF
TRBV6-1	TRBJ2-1	CASTSGTTNNEQFF
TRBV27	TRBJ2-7	CASSFRTDIGDEQYF
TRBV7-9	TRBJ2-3	CAGRRESDTQYF
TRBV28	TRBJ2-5	CASSLPLGGQWTQETQYF
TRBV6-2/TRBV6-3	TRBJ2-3	CASKSSSGWSTDTQYF
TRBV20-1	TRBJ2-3	CSARVAGADTQYF
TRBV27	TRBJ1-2	CASSTTGVPNYGYTF
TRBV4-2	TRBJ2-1	CASSPLVGGSNEQFF
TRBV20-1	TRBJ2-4	CSARSRNRDIQYF
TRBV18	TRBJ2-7	CASSPSRTLEQYF
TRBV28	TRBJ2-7	CASSLSQGAYEQYF
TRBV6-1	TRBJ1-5	CASRQGSNQPQHF
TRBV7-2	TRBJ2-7	CASSLLAGPSYEQYF
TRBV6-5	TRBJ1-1	CASSYSLGGVGNTEAFF
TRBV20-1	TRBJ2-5	CSATSGREAVETQYF
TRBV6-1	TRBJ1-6	CASSSTGGSNSPLHF
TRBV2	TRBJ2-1	CASSQRARGGYNEQFF
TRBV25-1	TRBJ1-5	CASSDPRSGDQPQHF